This T cell receptor beta chain was recovered during a study of CD8+CD57+ T cells in acquired aplastic anemia. Patients chosen for sequencing had CD8+CD57+ cells that had expanded, as shown by flow cytometry. Patients were untreated when blood was sampled. CDR3 and TCR beta VDJ profiling relied on a genomic DNA template. TCRdb re-analysed the reads in MiXCR, keeping a single row per CDR3 protein. The top ten hold roughly 13% of the sample, which has 150,000 to 200,000 distinct CDR3 sequences, 45% to 60% seen once. The table lists this clonotype with a count of one. No conserved phenylalanine or tryptophan ends this CDR3, so it is likely a read error. The TCR originated in a human donor with aplastic anemia. The specimen was sorted CD4+, CD8+, or CD8+CD57+ T cells (not recorded which) from PBMCs.

DNA for the CDR3: TGTGCCAGCAGCTCCACCACAGGCTTCCGGGAGACCCAGTACCTC. Translation gives CASSSTTGFRETQYL. The chain carries TRBV11-2 and TRBJ2-5, with D perhaps TRBD1 (5 bases). Trimming pared 4 bases from V and 5 bases from J, leaving 17 bases between. Per the germline V gene, CDR1 is SGHAT and CDR2 is FQNNGV. The length of the CDR3 is 15 residues.